The 28 T cell receptor beta chains in this list originate from one sample, sequenced in a study of blood T cell repertoires in COVID-19. Only in-frame clones appear in the TCRdb table, and some are missing; sequencing was by immunoSEQ multiplex PCR. The table has approximately 200,000 clones, around 83% seen once. Sequenced input: PBMCs or T cells enriched from blood (not recorded which). The receptors were gathered from a woman in her forties with acute COVID-19.

This chain uses TRBV30 with TRBJ1-6; D not resolved. Germline V gives CDR1 GTSNPN, CDR2 SVGIG (reference sequence). V lost 1 base and J 10 bases, leaving 14 bases between the germline ends. The CDR3 spans 14 residues. The CDR3 loop reads CAWSGVALGSPLHF. CDR3 in DNA: TGTGCCTGGAGTGGAGTGGCTCTAGGATCACCCCTCCACTTT. Complete variable domain (other parts from reference TRBV30 and TRBJ1-6): SQTIHQWPATLVQPVGSPLSLECTVEGTSNPNLYWYRQAAGRGLQLLFYSVGIGQISSEVPQNLSASRPQDRQFILSSKKLLLSDSGFYLCAWSGVALGSPLHFGNGTRLTVT.

This chain joins TRBV11-2 and TRBJ2-1; 14 nucleotides align to TRBD2. V trimming: 5 bases; J trimming: 9 bases; junction bases outside the gene matches: 9. Germline values: CDR1 SGHAT, CDR2 FQNNGV. The CDR3 is 16 residues long. CDR3 sequence: CASSPRLAGGWVEQFF. As DNA, the CDR3 is TGTGCCAGCAGCCCCCGACTAGCGGGAGGGTGGGTTGAGCAGTTCTTC. The full variable domain, its missing parts supplied by reference TRBV11-2 and TRBJ2-1, is EAGVAQSPRYKIIEKRQSVAFWCNPISGHATLYWYQQILGQGPKLLIQFQNNGVVDDSQLPKDRFSAERLKGVDSTLKIQPAKLEDSAVYLCASSPRLAGGWVEQFFGPGTRLTVL.

This rearrangement joins TRBV6-1 to TRBJ2-6; D unresolved. Per germline, CDR1 MNHNS and CDR2 SASEGT. V dropped 2 bases and J dropped 0 bases, with 5 bases sitting between them. The CDR3 loop spans 15 amino acids. In DNA, the CDR3 is TGTGCCAGCAGTGAATCAGGCTCTGGGGCCAACGTCCTGACTTTC. Amino acid sequence: CASSESGSGANVLTF.

CDR3 loop: CASSKKSHQGGQPQHF. The DNA of the CDR3 is TGTGCCAGCAGCAAAAAGTCTCACCAGGGGGGTCAGCCCCAGCATTTT. The chain is built from TRBV21-1 and TRBJ1-5; the table gives TRBD1 as D, unverified against the DNA. TRBV21-1 is a recognized pseudogene. CDR3 length equals 16 residues.

This clone was picked up a small number of times. This chain links TRBV7-2 with TRBJ1-1, with 7 bases identical to TRBD1. The CDR3 is 15 residues long. In germline, CDR1 is SGHTA, CDR2 FQGNSA. V was pared by 5 bases and J by 0 bases, with 6 bases of the junction left unmatched. CDR3 nucleotide sequence: TGTGCCAGCAGCCCGCGGGACAGCCTGAACACTGAAGCTTTCTTT. It translates to CASSPRDSLNTEAFF. The full variable domain, with the rest looked up from reference TRBV7-2 and TRBJ1-1, is GAGVSQSPSNKVTEKGKDVELRCDPISGHTALYWYRQSLGQGLEFLIYFQGNSAPDKSGLPSDRFSAERTGGSVSTLTIQRTQQEDSAVYLCASSPRDSLNTEAFFGQGTRLTVV.

This clone was observed a few times. J is TRBJ2-7 and V is TRBV9; 8 bases fit TRBD2. CDR1 SGDLS and CDR2 YYNGEE come from the germline V gene. This CDR3 comprises 14 residues. J lost 2 bases, V lost 4 bases, and 5 bases had no gene match. CDR3 nucleotide sequence: TGTGCCAGCAGCTCTGGTAGCGGGGCCTACGAGCAGTACTTC. It is translated as CASSSGSGAYEQYF. Drawing the rest from reference TRBV9 and TRBJ2-7, the complete variable domain is DSGVTQTPKHLITATGQRVTLRCSPRSGDLSVYWYQQSLDQGLQFLIQYYNGEERAKGNILERFSAQQFPDLHSELNLSSLELGDSALYFCASSSGSGAYEQYFGPGTRLTVT.

V usage is TRBV25-1 and J usage is TRBJ1-3; 12 nucleotides match TRBD1. The germline CDR1 and CDR2 sequences are MGHDK and SYGVNS. The CDR3 extends over 18 amino acids. Germline trimming cut 2 bases from V and 8 bases from J; bases unmatched to any gene: 13. In nucleotides, the CDR3 is TGTGCCAGCAGTGAAGGGACAGGGGGCTGGCGACTCGGTGACACCATATATTTT. Its protein product is CASSEGTGGWRLGDTIYF.

The chain combines TRBV9 with TRBJ1-2; D uncertain. V was clipped by 2 bases and J by 4 bases, with 15 bases between them. The germline gives CDR1 SGDLS, CDR2 YYNGEE. The CDR3 is 15 residues long. CDR3 nucleotide sequence: TGTGCCAGCAGCGTGAACAGCGGCCGGGCCTATGGCTACACCTTC. This translates into CASSVNSGRAYGYTF.

A single count supports this clone. The chain carries TRBV6-2 or TRBV6-3 and TRBJ1-4; D is unresolved. Germline values: CDR1 MNHEY, CDR2 SVGEGT. V lost 0 bases, J lost 8 bases, and 16 bases lay in between. The CDR3 runs to 16 residues. The CDR3 sequence: CASSYSINLAIEKLFF. The CDR3 DNA follows: TGTGCCAGCAGTTACTCGATCAACCTAGCCATCGAAAAACTGTTTTTT.

The J gene is TRBJ2-1, the V gene TRBV2, with 13 bases matching TRBD2. Germline V CDR1 and CDR2: SNHLY, FYNNEI. The CDR3 extends over 15 amino acids. V gave up 8 bases and J gave up 4 bases; unmatched junction bases: 5. CDR3 in DNA: TGTGCCAGCCGATTACTAGCGGGGGGGTACAATGAGCAGTTCTTC. It yields the protein CASRLLAGGYNEQFF.

The rearrangement links TRBV7-2 to TRBJ1-2; 7 nucleotides agree with TRBD1. Per germline, CDR1 SGHTA and CDR2 FQGNSA. V shed 5 bases and J 0 bases; nucleotides not matched to a gene: 6. CDR3 size: 15 residues. The CDR3 sequence is CASSPAGTANYGYTF. CDR3 in DNA: TGTGCCAGCAGCCCCGCCGGGACAGCTAACTATGGCTACACCTTC.

In this sample, this clone turned up once. CDR3 nucleotides: TGTGCCACCAGTGACCGGGACAGGAACACAGATACGCAGTATTTT. Its translation is CATSDRDRNTDTQYF. This chain joins TRBV24-1 and TRBJ2-3; 8 positions match TRBD1. V gave up 4 bases and J gave up 2 bases; unmatched junction bases: 4. The CDR3 runs to 15 residues. Germline CDR1 reads KGHDR; CDR2 reads SFDVKD.

This sequence joins TRBV6-5 and TRBJ1-2; D remains unclear. The CDR3 runs to 14 residues. From germline, CDR1 is MNHEY and CDR2 SVGAGI. V dropped 0 bases and J dropped 5 bases, with 10 bases sitting between them. The CDR3 is CASSYSVDLYGYTF. CDR3 nucleotides: TGTGCCAGCAGTTACTCGGTCGATCTATATGGCTACACCTTC.

The V gene is TRBV7-9, the J gene TRBJ1-6, with no clear D. CDR1 is SEHNR, CDR2 FQNEAQ, per germline (reference sequence). The CDR3 loop spans 14 amino acids. The germline V and J ends were trimmed by 2 bases and 9 bases, with 11 bases remaining between them. The CDR3 is CASSLTEGLSPLHF. The CDR3 DNA reads as TGTGCCAGCAGCTTAACCGAAGGACTTTCACCCCTCCACTTT. Filled out from reference TRBV7-9 and TRBJ1-6, the complete variable domain reads DTGVSQNPRHKITKRGQNVTFRCDPISEHNRLYWYRQTLGQGPEFLTYFQNEAQLEKSRLLSDRFSAERPKGSFSTLEIQRTEQGDSAMYLCASSLTEGLSPLHFGNGTRLTVT.

This chain joins TRBV18 and TRBJ1-4; 7 bases agree with TRBD1. This CDR3 comprises 14 residues. Trimming took 6 bases from V and 8 from J; bases not matched to a gene: 9. Germline V gives CDR1 KGHSH, CDR2 LQKENI. The CDR3 loop reads CASSLRQGKEKLFF. CDR3 DNA sequence: TGTGCCAGCTCTCTTAGACAGGGCAAGGAAAAACTGTTTTTT.

This clone was seen a few times. The chain joins TRBV18 to TRBJ2-7; perhaps TRBD1 as D (5 bases). Germline CDR1 and CDR2: KGHSH and LQKENI. The CDR3 sequence is 15 residues long. The V end was cut by 4 bases, the J end by 5 bases, with 18 bases between. CDR3: CASSLSGFSPDEQYF. In DNA form, the CDR3 reads TGTGCCAGCTCACTCTCAGGGTTCTCTCCTGACGAGCAGTACTTC.

The chain has TRBV7-9 and TRBJ1-2; D possibly corresponds to TRBD1 (6 bases). The V end was cut by 4 bases, the J end by 3 bases, with 15 bases between. Germline assignment: CDR1 SEHNR and CDR2 FQNEAQ (reference sequence). CDR3 size: 15 residues. This CDR3 reads CASSSPRGGDYGYTF. The CDR3 DNA reads TGTGCCAGCAGCTCCCCTAGAGGGGGGGACTATGGCTACACCTTC.

The chain carries TRBV20-1 and TRBJ2-7; 7 bases line up with TRBD1. CDR3 length: 15 amino acids. Unmatched junction bases numbered 11, after V lost 3 bases and J lost 3 bases. Looked up from germline, CDR1 is DFQATT and CDR2 is SNEGSKA (reference sequence). In nucleotides, the CDR3 is TGCAGTGCTAGTACGCTGGGACAGAAATTCTACGAGCAGTACTTC. As protein: CSASTLGQKFYEQYF.

The sample holds a few counts of this clone. The chain recombines TRBV19 with TRBJ1-1, with TRBD1 identical over 7 bases. After removal of 7 bases from V and 0 bases from J, the junction contained 5 bases not matched to a gene. Germline V gene sequence: CDR1 LNHDA, CDR2 SQIVND (reference sequence). The CDR3 length is 14 residues. The DNA of the CDR3 is TGTGCCAGTACTCGGGACAGAGTGAACACTGAAGCTTTCTTT. It translates to CASTRDRVNTEAFF. The complete variable domain, with remaining parts taken from reference TRBV19 and TRBJ1-1, reads DGGITQSPKYLFRKEGQNVTLSCEQNLNHDAMYWYRQDPGQGLRLIYYSQIVNDFQKGDIAEGYSVSREKKESFPLTVTSAQKNPTAFYLCASTRDRVNTEAFFGQGTRLTVV.

V is TRBV28 and J is TRBJ2-7; 13 bases line up with TRBD2. The CDR3 consists of 15 residues. Germline lookup yields CDR1 MDHEN and CDR2 SYDVKM. Germline trimming cut 4 bases from V and 3 bases from J; bases unmatched to any gene: 3. In DNA form, the CDR3 reads TGTGCCAGCAGTTCGACTAGCGGGAGGCTCTACGAGCAGTACTTC. Translating gives CASSSTSGRLYEQYF.

The chain has TRBV7-2 and TRBJ2-7; TRBD2 aligns across 9 bases. The CDR3 consists of 16 residues. Trimming took 1 base from V and 4 from J; bases not matched to a gene: 8. Germline V lookup: CDR1 SGHTA, CDR2 FQGNSA. This CDR3 is CASSLEGRLAGYEQYF. The CDR3 coding sequence is TGTGCCAGCAGCTTAGAAGGACGGCTAGCGGGATACGAGCAGTACTTC.

J is TRBJ2-3 and V is TRBV19; a possible D gene is TRBD1 (6 bases). The CDR3 is 13 residues long. The germline CDR1 and CDR2 sequences are LNHDA and SQIVND (reference sequence). The V gene lost 7 bases and the J gene lost 1 base, with 9 bases spanning the gap. The CDR3 nucleotides read TGTGCCAGTAACTGGGGGCGCACAGATACGCAGTATTTT. This codes for CASNWGRTDTQYF.

The chain carries TRBV3-1 (or the pseudogene TRBV3-2) and TRBJ2-7; D unresolved. This CDR3 is 16 amino acids long. Looked up from germline, CDR1 is LGHDT and CDR2 is YNNKEL (reference sequence). V lost 0 bases and J lost 0, with 12 bases in between. The DNA for the CDR3 is TGTGCCAGCAGCCAAGAACCAACAGCTTTCTCCTACGAGCAGTACTTC. Translation gives CASSQEPTAFSYEQYF.

This clone has a single count. V and J are TRBV16 and TRBJ1-4; D gene uncertain. V was cut by 5 bases and J by 2 bases, with 12 bases left in between. Germline CDR1 reads KGHSY; CDR2 reads FQNENV. The CDR3 has 15 residues. This CDR3 is CASSFTEPTNEKLFF. In DNA form, the CDR3 reads TGTGCCAGCAGCTTTACAGAGCCCACTAATGAAAAACTGTTTTTT. The whole variable domain, filled in from reference TRBV16 and TRBJ1-4, reads GEEVAQTPKHLVRGEGQKAKLYCAPIKGHSYVFWYQQVLKNEFKFLISFQNENVFDETGMPKERFSAKCLPNSPCSLEIQATKLEDSAVYFCASSFTEPTNEKLFFGSGTQLSVL.

This chain uses TRBV5-1 with TRBJ1-1; no firm D call. Germline V lookup: CDR1 SGHRS, CDR2 YFSETQ. The CDR3 has 15 residues. V dropped 7 bases and J dropped 2 bases, with 18 bases sitting between them. As DNA, the CDR3 is TGCGCCAGCGGCCCCATCTATAGCAGAAACACTGAAGCTTTCTTT. Protein sequence: CASGPIYSRNTEAFF.

This chain uses TRBV2 with TRBJ2-1; 9 positions agree with TRBD2. Per germline, CDR1 SNHLY and CDR2 FYNNEI. V was clipped by 6 bases and J by 6 bases; unmatched bases: 9. The CDR3 has 15 amino acids. The CDR3 DNA reads TGTGCCAGCAGCGAATCAGCGGGAGGTGCCAATGAGCAGTTCTTC. Amino acid sequence: CASSESAGGANEQFF.

This chain links TRBV7-8 with TRBJ1-4; D remains unclear. V lost 2 bases, J lost 5 bases, and 12 bases lay in between. The CDR3 length is 15 residues. CDR1 SGHVS and CDR2 FQNEAQ come from the germline V gene. CDR3: CASSLFGSENEKLFF. The CDR3 nucleotides are TGTGCCAGCAGCTTATTTGGCAGCGAAAATGAAAAACTGTTTTTT.

This sequence joins TRBV6-2 or TRBV6-3 and TRBJ1-5; TRBD1 agrees at 7 bases. CDR3 length: 13 amino acids. Germline V gene data show CDR1 as MNHEY and CDR2 as SVGEGT. The V segment lost 6 bases and the J segment 6 bases; nucleotides outside the gene matches: 5. CDR3 DNA sequence: TGTGCCAGCAGCCGACAGGGCAGTCAGCCCCAGCATTTT. Translating gives CASSRQGSQPQHF.